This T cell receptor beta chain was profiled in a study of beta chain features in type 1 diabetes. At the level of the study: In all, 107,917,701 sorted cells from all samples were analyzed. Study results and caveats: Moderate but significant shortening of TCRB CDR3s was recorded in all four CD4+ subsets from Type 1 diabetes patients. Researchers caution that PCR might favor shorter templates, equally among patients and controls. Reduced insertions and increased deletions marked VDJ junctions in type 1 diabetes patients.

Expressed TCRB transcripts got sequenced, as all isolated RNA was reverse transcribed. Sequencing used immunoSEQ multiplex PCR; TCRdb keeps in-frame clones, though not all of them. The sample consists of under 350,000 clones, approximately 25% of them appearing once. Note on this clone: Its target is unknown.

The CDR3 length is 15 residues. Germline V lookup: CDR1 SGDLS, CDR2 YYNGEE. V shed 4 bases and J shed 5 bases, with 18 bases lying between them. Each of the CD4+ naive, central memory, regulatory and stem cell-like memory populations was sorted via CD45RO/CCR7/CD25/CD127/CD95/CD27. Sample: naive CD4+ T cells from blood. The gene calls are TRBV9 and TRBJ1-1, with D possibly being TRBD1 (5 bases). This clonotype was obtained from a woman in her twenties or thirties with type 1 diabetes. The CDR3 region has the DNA TGTGCCAGCAGCCCCGGCACCCCTGGGGGGACTGAAGCTTTCTTT. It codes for CASSPGTPGGTEAFF.